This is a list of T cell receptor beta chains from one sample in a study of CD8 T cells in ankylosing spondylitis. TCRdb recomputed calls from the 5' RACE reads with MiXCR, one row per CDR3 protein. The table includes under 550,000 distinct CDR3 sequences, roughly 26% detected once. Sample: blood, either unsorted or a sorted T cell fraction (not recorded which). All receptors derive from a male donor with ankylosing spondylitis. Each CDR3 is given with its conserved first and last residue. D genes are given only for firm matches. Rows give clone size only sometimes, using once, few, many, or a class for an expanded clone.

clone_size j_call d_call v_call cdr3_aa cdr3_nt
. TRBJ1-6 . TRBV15 CATRTRARNSPLHF TGTGCCACCAGGACCCGGGCAAGGAATTCACCCCTCCACTTT
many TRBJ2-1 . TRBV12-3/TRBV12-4 CASSPPGEKGNEQFF TGTGCCAGCAGTCCTCCCGGGGAGAAAGGTAATGAGCAGTTCTTC
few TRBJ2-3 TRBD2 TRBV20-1 CSAPGTSGFTDTQYF TGCAGTGCCCCGGGGACTAGCGGTTTCACAGATACGCAGTATTTT
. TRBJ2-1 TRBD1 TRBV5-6 CASSLAPTGDEQFF TGTGCCAGCAGCTTGGCGCCTACAGGGGATGAGCAGTTCTTC
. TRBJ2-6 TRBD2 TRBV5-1 CASRPGLASGANVLTF TGCGCCAGCAGGCCGGGACTAGCATCGGGGGCCAACGTCCTGACTTTC
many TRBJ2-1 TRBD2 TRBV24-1 CATSDPGGGRNNEQFF TGTGCCACCAGTGACCCGGGCGGCGGGAGGAATAATGAGCAGTTCTTC
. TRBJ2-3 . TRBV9 CASSVEVDTQYF TGTGCCAGCAGCGTAGAAGTAGATACGCAGTATTTT
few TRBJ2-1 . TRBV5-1 CASSLAVSSLHNEQFF TGCGCCAGCAGCTTGGCCGTTTCTAGCTTACACAATGAGCAGTTCTTC
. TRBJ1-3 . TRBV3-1 CASSQEDMWGNTIYF TGTGCCAGCAGCCAAGAAGATATGTGGGGGAACACCATATATTTT
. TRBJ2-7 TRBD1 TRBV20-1 CSARDQWTGAPYEQYF TGCAGTGCTAGAGATCAGTGGACAGGGGCCCCCTACGAGCAGTACTTC
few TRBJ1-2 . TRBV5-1 CASSLEDRRYGYTF TGCGCCAGCAGCTTGGAGGACAGACGCTATGGCTACACCTTC
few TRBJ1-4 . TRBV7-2 CASSLNGPTNEKLFF TGTGCCAGCAGCTTAAACGGCCCAACTAATGAAAAACTGTTTTTT
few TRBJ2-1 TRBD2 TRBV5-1 CASSLSFGGSSYNEQFF TGCGCCAGCAGCTTGTCGTTCGGGGGGAGCTCCTACAATGAGCAGTTCTTC
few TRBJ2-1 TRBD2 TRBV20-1 CSANSGRADEQFF TGCAGTGCCAATAGCGGGAGGGCCGATGAGCAGTTCTTC
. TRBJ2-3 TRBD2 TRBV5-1 CASSRYASGSPDTQYF TGCGCCAGCAGTCGTTATGCTAGCGGGAGCCCAGATACGCAGTATTTT
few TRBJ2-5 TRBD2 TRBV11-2 CASSRRGSGRETQYF TGTGCCAGCAGCCGGAGGGGTAGCGGGAGAGAGACCCAGTACTTC
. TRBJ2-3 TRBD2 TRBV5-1 CASSLGLAGEVDTQYF TGCGCCAGCAGCCTGGGTCTAGCGGGAGAAGTAGATACGCAGTATTTT
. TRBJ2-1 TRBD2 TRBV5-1 CASSLARLAGGGGYNEQFF TGCGCCAGCAGCTTGGCCCGGCTAGCGGGAGGAGGAGGATACAATGAGCAGTTCTTC
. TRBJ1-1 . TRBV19 CASSPDRDNTEAFF TGTGCCAGTAGCCCAGACCGGGACAACACTGAAGCTTTCTTT
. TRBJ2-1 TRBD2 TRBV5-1 CASSLEASGTYNEQFF TGCGCCAGCAGCTTGGAGGCTAGCGGGACATACAATGAGCAGTTCTTC
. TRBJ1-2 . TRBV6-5 CASSSRPTGINYGYTF TGTGCCAGCAGTTCCAGACCTACAGGAATAAACTATGGCTACACCTTC
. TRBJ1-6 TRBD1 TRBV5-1 CASSLSHRGDSPLHF TGCGCCAGCAGCTTGAGTCACAGGGGCGATTCACCCCTCCACTTT
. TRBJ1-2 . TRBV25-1 CAVTRVYYGYTF TGTGCCGTTACACGGGTCTACTATGGCTACACCTTC
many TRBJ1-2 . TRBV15 CATSRDRNRVYGYTF TGTGCCACCAGCAGAGATCGAAACAGGGTCTATGGCTACACCTTC
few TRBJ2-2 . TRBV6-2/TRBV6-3 CASTPFKSGSNTGELFF TGTGCCAGCACTCCCTTCAAATCGGGCTCGAACACCGGGGAGCTGTTTTTT
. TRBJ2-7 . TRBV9 CASSVDWGAYEQYF TGTGCCAGCAGCGTCGACTGGGGGGCCTACGAGCAGTACTTC
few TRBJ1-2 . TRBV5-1 CASSTGTAYGYTF TGCGCCAGCAGTACCGGAACAGCTTATGGCTACACCTTC
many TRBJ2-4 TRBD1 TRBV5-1 CASSLAEGASKNIQYF TGCGCCAGCAGCTTGGCCGAGGGGGCTTCCAAAAACATTCAGTACTTC
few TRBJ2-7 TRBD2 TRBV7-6 CASSLVSGSGTYEQYF TGTGCCAGCAGCTTAGTTAGCGGGAGTGGTACCTACGAGCAGTACTTC
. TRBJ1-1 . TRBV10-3 CAISESKQGMNTEAFF TGTGCCATCAGTGAGTCGAAGCAGGGAATGAACACTGAAGCTTTCTTT
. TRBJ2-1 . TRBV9 CASSVAGTPNHEQFF TGTGCCAGCAGCGTAGCCGGGACACCGAACCATGAGCAGTTCTTC
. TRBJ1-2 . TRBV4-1 CASSQAGGLLRRNYGYTF TGCGCCAGCAGCCAAGCGGGGGGACTGTTGAGGCGGAACTATGGCTACACCTTC
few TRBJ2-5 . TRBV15 CATSGSKRVSETQYF TGTGCCACCAGCGGCTCGAAACGGGTGTCGGAGACCCAGTACTTC
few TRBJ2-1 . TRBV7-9 CASSLRGNQGDEQFF TGTGCCAGCAGCTTGAGGGGGAACCAAGGGGATGAGCAGTTCTTC
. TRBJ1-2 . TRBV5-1 CASSSIGGIGYGYTF TGCGCCAGCAGCTCTATCGGGGGAATAGGCTATGGCTACACCTTC
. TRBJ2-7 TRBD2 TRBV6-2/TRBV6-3 CASSYGGSLREQYF TGTGCCAGCAGTTATGGCGGGAGCCTGCGGGAGCAGTACTTC
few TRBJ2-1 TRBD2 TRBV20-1 CSAREGGVAGTNEQFF TGCAGTGCTAGGGAAGGAGGAGTAGCGGGTACGAATGAGCAGTTCTTC
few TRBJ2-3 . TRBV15 CATSMGPTTDTQYF TGTGCCACCAGCATGGGACCAACCACAGATACGCAGTATTTT
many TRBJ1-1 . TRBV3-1 CASSRSQAEAFF TGTGCCAGCAGCCGGAGTCAGGCTGAAGCTTTCTTT
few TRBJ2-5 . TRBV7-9 CATNTLGASQETQYF TGTGCCACCAATACCCTCGGGGCAAGCCAAGAGACCCAGTACTTC
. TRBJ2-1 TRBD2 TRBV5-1 CASSWGLAGGLSYNEQFF TGCGCCAGCAGCTGGGGACTAGCGGGAGGGCTTTCCTACAATGAGCAGTTCTTC
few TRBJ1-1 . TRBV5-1 CASSYGTDSEAFF TGCGCCAGCAGCTATGGGACTGACTCTGAAGCTTTCTTT
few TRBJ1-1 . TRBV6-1 CASRVRLVDTEAFF TGTGCCAGCAGGGTCCGGTTGGTTGACACTGAAGCTTTCTTT
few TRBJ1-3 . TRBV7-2 CASSLQSARGNTIYF TGTGCCAGCAGCCTCCAAAGCGCTCGTGGAAACACCATATATTTT
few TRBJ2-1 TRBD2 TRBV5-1 CASSLASGSTYNEQFF TGCGCCAGCAGCTTGGCTAGCGGGAGCACATACAATGAGCAGTTCTTC
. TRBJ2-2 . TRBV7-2 CASSLGGSRELFF TGTGCCAGCAGCTTAGGAGGTAGCAGGGAGCTGTTTTTT
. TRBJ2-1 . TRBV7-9 CASSDGAVGEQFF TGTGCCAGCAGCGACGGTGCCGTGGGTGAGCAGTTCTTC
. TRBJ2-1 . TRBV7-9 CASSLHGTSLEQFF TGTGCCAGCAGCCTCCACGGGACAAGCCTAGAGCAGTTCTTC
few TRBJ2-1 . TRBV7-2 CASRAGLGGYNEQFF TGTGCCAGCAGAGCGGGCCTAGGGGGCTACAATGAGCAGTTCTTC
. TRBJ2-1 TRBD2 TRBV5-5 CASSLEASGSVEQFF TGTGCCAGCAGCTTGGAGGCTAGCGGGAGTGTTGAGCAGTTCTTC
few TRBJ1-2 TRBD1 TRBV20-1 CSARRQGARAYTF TGCAGTGCCCGGAGACAGGGTGCACGAGCCTACACCTTC
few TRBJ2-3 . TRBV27 CASSRPPGVSTDTQYF TGTGCCAGCAGCCGCCCCCCAGGCGTAAGCACAGATACGCAGTATTTT